These 19 T cell receptor beta chains share one sample of origin, sequenced in a study of graft-versus-host responses after intestinal transplantation (dated by TCRdb to about 2021). Their recognized antigens are unknown. The library relied on the immunoSEQ multiplex PCR assay. As stored in TCRdb, this immuneACCESS dataset retains in-frame rearrangements with V and J assigned. A fraction of the clones does not appear; measured against another copy, unresolved V genes explain less than half of the discrepancy, and the remainder lacks a known reason. The sample table contains about 88,000 clones; only one count was recorded for 85% to 95% of them. About 0.34% of the sample belongs to the ten largest clones. The sample's time point label, decoded: cells obtained before transplantation from donor or recipient. The input for sequencing was unstimulated CD4+ T cells sorted from spleen or lymph node cells, taken before transplant. The receptors here all came from a human donor who was the organ donor for an intestinal transplant.

The V gene is TRBV11-2, the J gene TRBJ1-2; 9 positions match TRBD1. The CDR3 covers 14 residues. CDR1 is SGHAT, CDR2 FQNNGV, per germline. Germline trimming cut 5 bases from V and 6 bases from J; bases unmatched to any gene: 7. The CDR3 nucleotides read TGTGCCAGCAGCCTTCAACAGGGGGCGGATGGCTACACCTTC. Translating gives CASSLQQGADGYTF. Together with reference TRBV11-2 and TRBJ1-2, the CDR3 gives the full variable domain: EAGVAQSPRYKIIEKRQSVAFWCNPISGHATLYWYQQILGQGPKLLIQFQNNGVVDDSQLPKDRFSAERLKGVDSTLKIQPAKLEDSAVYLCASSLQQGADGYTFGSGTRLTVV.

The chain is built from TRBV30 and TRBJ2-3, with 14 bases aligning to TRBD2. V trimming: 1 base; J trimming: 2 bases; junction bases outside the gene matches: 8. In germline, CDR1 is GTSNPN, CDR2 SVGIG (reference sequence). The CDR3 loop spans 18 amino acids. Here the CDR3 reads CAWSGLAGGLGYTDTQYF. The CDR3 DNA sequence: TGTGCCTGGAGTGGACTAGCGGGGGGGCTTGGGTACACAGATACGCAGTATTTT. The full variable domain, in which reference TRBV30 and TRBJ2-3 provide the parts outside the CDR3, is SQTIHQWPATLVQPVGSPLSLECTVEGTSNPNLYWYRQAAGRGLQLLFYSVGIGQISSEVPQNLSASRPQDRQFILSSKKLLLSDSGFYLCAWSGLAGGLGYTDTQYFGPGTRLTVL.

V is TRBV7-9 and J is TRBJ1-1; no firm D call. V dropped 2 bases and J dropped 5 bases, with 12 bases sitting between them. This CDR3 has 14 amino acids. The germline V gene has CDR1 SEHNR and CDR2 FQNEAQ (reference sequence). CDR3: CASSLSGERTEAFF. Written as DNA, the CDR3 is TGTGCCAGCAGCTTAAGCGGGGAAAGGACTGAAGCTTTCTTT.

This rearrangement joins TRBV20-1 to TRBJ2-7, with a tentative D call TRBD1 (5 bases). V was trimmed by 5 bases and J by 2 bases, leaving 7 bases between them. Germline values: CDR1 DFQATT, CDR2 SNEGSKA (reference sequence). The CDR3 extends over 11 amino acids. The CDR3 DNA reads TGCAGTGCTGGACATCCCTACGAGCAGTACTTC. It specifies CSAGHPYEQYF.

The chain joins TRBV6-5 to TRBJ2-7, with D maybe TRBD2 (5 bases). CDR1 is MNHEY, CDR2 SVGAGI, per germline. The length of the CDR3 is 13 residues. Trimming stripped 0 bases from V and 4 bases from J, with 7 bases between. This CDR3 reads CASSYSRDYEQYF. DNA of the CDR3: TGTGCCAGCAGTTACTCGAGGGATTACGAGCAGTACTTC.

Comment on this clone: A junction end diverges from the germline sequence, so it may reflect a read error. J is TRBJ2-7 and V is TRBV28; D is possibly TRBD2 (6 bases). This CDR3 region has 12 residues. CDR1 is MDHEN and CDR2 is SYDVKM in the germline V gene. This CDR3 reads CASSLTPGTFDF. CDR3 sequence (DNA): TGTGCCAGCAGTTTAACCCCCGGGACTTTTGACTTC.

This chain uses TRBV10-3 with TRBJ1-1, with D possibly TRBD1 on 5 matching bases. Germline CDR1 ENHRY, CDR2 SYGVKD. The CDR3 has 16 amino acids. V lost 0 bases to trimming and J lost 4 bases, with 15 bases between them. CDR3 nucleotide sequence: TGTGCCATCAGTGAGTCGGGGAGGGGAGCGGTCACTGAAGCTTTCTTT. Translating gives CAISESGRGAVTEAFF.

The chain combines TRBV5-1 with TRBJ1-2; 8 bases align to TRBD1. The CDR3 runs 16 residues. Trimming cost V 1 base and J 7 bases; bases outside gene matches: 12. Germline CDR1 and CDR2: SGHRS and YFSETQ. The CDR3 loop is CASSLINPRGQFGYTF. The DNA for the CDR3 is TGCGCCAGCAGCTTGATAAACCCCAGGGGGCAGTTTGGCTACACCTTC.

The rearrangement links TRBV6-4 to TRBJ2-3, with TRBD1 identical over 9 bases. From germline, CDR1 is MRHNA and CDR2 SNTAGT. The CDR3 has 14 residues. The ends lost 3 bases at V and 5 bases at J; junction bases unmatched: 3. The chain's CDR3 is CASSEGTGRDTQYF. For the CDR3, the DNA is TGTGCCAGCAGTGAAGGGACAGGGAGAGATACGCAGTATTTT.

The chain is built from TRBV9 and TRBJ1-1; 8 bases match TRBD1. Germline V CDR1 and CDR2: SGDLS, YYNGEE. V lost 3 bases to trimming and J lost 0 bases; unmatched junction nucleotides: 13. The CDR3 sequence is 18 residues long. CDR3 region: CASSGSRGTGGMNTEAFF. Here the CDR3 DNA reads TGTGCCAGCAGCGGATCCCGCGGGACAGGAGGCATGAACACTGAAGCTTTCTTT.

The V call is TRBV11-2, the J call TRBJ2-7; 8 nucleotides agree with TRBD2. The CDR3 is 18 amino acids. The germline gives CDR1 SGHAT, CDR2 FQNNGV. The V gene end was trimmed by 5 bases and the J gene end by 0 bases; junction bases not matched to a gene: 15. The CDR3 sequence is CASSPGLAGPVFSYEQYF. CDR3 nucleotide sequence: TGTGCCAGCAGCCCCGGACTAGCTGGCCCGGTGTTCTCCTACGAGCAGTACTTC.

This clone was found a few times. The chain employs TRBV4-2 and TRBJ1-6, with TRBD1 matching over 7 bases. Germline assignment: CDR1 LGHNA and CDR2 YNFKEQ. The CDR3 runs 15 residues. V lost 0 bases and J lost 7; bases outside the gene matches: 3. The CDR3 DNA reads as TGTGCCAGCAGCCAAGAGACAGGGATAAATTCACCCCTCCACTTT. Protein: CASSQETGINSPLHF.

The CDR3 nucleotides read TGTGCCAGCAGCTTGACTAGCGGGAGGGCCGAGGAGACCCAGTACTTC. The encoded protein is CASSLTSGRAEETQYF. The chain couples TRBV11-2 to TRBJ2-5, with 14 bases aligning to TRBD2. J gave up 5 bases and V 3 bases, and 5 bases lay outside the gene matches. This CDR3 comprises 16 residues. Per the germline V gene, CDR1 is SGHAT and CDR2 is FQNNGV.

The CDR3 sequence: CASSLLDRAKNIQYF. In DNA form, the CDR3 reads TGTGCCAGCAGTTTATTAGACAGGGCCAAAAACATTCAGTACTTC. This chain links TRBV28 with TRBJ2-4, with a possible D match to TRBD1 (6 bases). Germline CDR1 and CDR2: MDHEN and SYDVKM. Trimming took 1 base from V and 1 from J, leaving 8 bases between them. CDR3 length: 15 residues.

The V and J genes are TRBV7-9 and TRBJ1-4; the match to TRBD1 covers 10 bases. V was clipped by 5 bases and J by 11 bases; unmatched bases: 8. Germline CDR1 is SEHNR and CDR2 is FQNEAQ (reference sequence). This CDR3 contains 14 residues. CDR3 bases: TGTGCCAGCAGCGGAGGACAGGGGGTCGTGAAACTGTTTTTT. It codes for CASSGGQGVVKLFF.

This chain links TRBV4-1 with TRBJ1-6; D ambiguous. V dropped 0 bases and J dropped 5 bases, with 17 bases sitting between them. The CDR3 runs 18 residues. From germline, CDR1 is MGHRA and CDR2 YSYEKL. CDR3 sequence reads: CASSQDRLRLYHNSPLHF. The CDR3 nucleotides are TGCGCCAGCAGCCAAGACAGGCTCCGGTTGTACCATAATTCACCCCTCCACTTT.

This rearrangement joins TRBV5-1 to TRBJ1-2; 9 nucleotides match TRBD1. J lost 8 bases, V lost 5 bases, and 7 bases had no gene match. The CDR3 runs 13 residues. Germline CDR1 is SGHRS and CDR2 is YFSETQ. The CDR3 loop is CASRYTGGGGYTF. CDR3 bases: TGCGCCAGCAGATATACAGGGGGCGGGGGCTACACCTTC.

The chain combines TRBV7-9 with TRBJ2-6; maybe TRBD1 (5 bases). The V end was cut by 5 bases, the J end by 1 base, with 9 bases between. Looked up from germline, CDR1 is SEHNR and CDR2 is FQNEAQ (reference sequence). This CDR3 has 15 amino acids. The CDR3 DNA sequence: TGTGCCAGCAGCCGGAAGGGGTCTGGGGCCAACGTCCTGACTTTC. Protein: CASSRKGSGANVLTF.

This clone has a handful of counts. This sequence joins TRBV9 and TRBJ2-1; 7 nucleotides agree with TRBD1. J was trimmed by 10 bases and V by 7 bases; bases with no gene match: 11. Germline V gene sequence: CDR1 SGDLS, CDR2 YYNGEE. This CDR3 spans 13 amino acids. CDR3 in amino acids: CASAEGAGREQFF. DNA for the CDR3: TGTGCCAGCGCTGAGGGGGCCGGTCGGGAGCAGTTCTTC.